This passage covers 18 T cell receptor beta chains from one sample sequenced in a study of cytomegalovirus exposure and HLA in healthy donors. The study ran its PCR with 60 Vbeta and 13 Jbeta primers. Sequencing was performed with immunoSEQ multiplex PCR; in TCRdb, only in-frame clones are kept and a portion is missing. The sample consists of about 110,000 clones, around 83% of them appearing once. Input material: PBMCs. These receptors were collected from a man aged 25 to 40 in good health and CMV-seropositive.

This rearrangement joins TRBV5-1 to TRBJ2-7; 9 bases agree with TRBD1. V shed 0 bases, J shed 3 bases, and the junction held 1 base outside the gene matches. CDR3 length: 14 amino acids. CDR1 and CDR2 from the germline V gene are SGHRS and YFSETQ. For the CDR3, the DNA is TGCGCCAGCAGCTTGGGGGGACAGGGCTACGAGCAGTACGTC. Protein: CASSLGGQGYEQYV.

The gene calls are TRBV30 and TRBJ1-5, with 8 bases matching TRBD1. This CDR3 has 15 residues. Per the germline V gene, CDR1 is GTSNPN and CDR2 is SVGIG (reference sequence). J lost 1 base, V lost 2 bases, and 4 bases had no gene match. CDR3 bases: TGTGCCTGGAGTAAAAGGACAGGGAGCAATCAGCCCCAGCATTTT. Translating it yields CAWSKRTGSNQPQHF.

This clone was picked up one time. The chain has TRBV5-5 and TRBJ2-3; D ambiguous. The CDR3 totals 13 residues. Trimming removed 4 bases at V and 9 bases at J, with 15 bases between. The germline V gene encodes CDR1 SGHKS and CDR2 YYEKEE (reference sequence). Here the CDR3 reads CASSPAPTPTQYF. The CDR3 DNA follows: TGTGCCAGCAGCCCCGCGCCGACACCCACGCAGTATTTT.

V and J are TRBV30 and TRBJ1-1; 7 bases are shared with TRBD1. The trim removed 4 bases at V and 0 bases at J, leaving 14 bases unmatched. Looked up from germline, CDR1 is GTSNPN and CDR2 is SVGIG (reference sequence). The CDR3 length is 17 residues. The chain's CDR3 is CAWNHARGTDMNTEAFF. The CDR3 region has the DNA TGTGCCTGGAACCATGCCCGAGGGACAGACATGAACACTGAAGCTTTCTTT.

The V and J genes are TRBV30 and TRBJ1-5; D possibly corresponds to TRBD1 (5 bases). This CDR3 has 14 residues. Per germline, CDR1 GTSNPN and CDR2 SVGIG (reference sequence). The V end lost 3 bases, the J end lost 6 bases, and 15 bases lay between the germline ends. The CDR3 DNA sequence: TGTGCCTGGAGCGTTAACCGGGACTTTCAGCCCCAGCATTTT. It specifies CAWSVNRDFQPQHF.

This clone was counted only a few times. The chain is built from TRBV2 and TRBJ2-1; 14 bases agree with TRBD2. This CDR3 has 16 amino acids. Trimming at V came to 5 bases and at J to 6 bases, leaving 6 bases not matched to a gene. Germline CDR1 and CDR2: SNHLY and FYNNEI. CDR3 nucleotides: TGTGCCAGCAGTAAAGAGGGACTAGCGGGAGCCAATGAGCAGTTCTTC. Its protein product is CASSKEGLAGANEQFF.

The chain is built from TRBV25-1 and TRBJ1-4; TRBD1 matches at 7 bases. The germline gives CDR1 MGHDK, CDR2 SYGVNS. The V gene end was trimmed by 1 base and the J gene end by 7 bases; junction bases not matched to a gene: 6. This CDR3 is built from 15 residues. The CDR3 sequence is CASSESTGAGEKLFF. The CDR3 DNA is TGTGCCAGCAGTGAATCAACAGGGGCCGGTGAAAAACTGTTTTTT.

V gene TRBV2 combines with J gene TRBJ1-1; 7 bases align to TRBD1. V was clipped by 6 bases and J by 2 bases; unmatched bases: 12. The germline V gene has CDR1 SNHLY and CDR2 FYNNEI. There are 16 residues in the CDR3. The CDR3 is CASSPQGTMINTEAFF. The CDR3 DNA is TGTGCCAGCAGCCCACAGGGGACCATGATTAACACTGAAGCTTTCTTT.

This sequence joins TRBV2 and TRBJ2-5, with TRBD2 identical over 7 bases. The CDR3 length is 15 residues. Trimming removed 8 bases from V and 5 bases from J; junction bases left unmatched: 14. CDR1 is SNHLY and CDR2 is FYNNEI in the germline V gene. CDR3 nucleotide sequence: TGTGCCAGCGGTCGGCGGGGGTTTATCGGCGAGACCCAGTACTTC. It codes for CASGRRGFIGETQYF.

The rearrangement uses TRBV7-9 and TRBJ2-6, with D possibly TRBD1 on 7 matching bases. The germline V gene has CDR1 SEHNR and CDR2 FQNEAQ (reference sequence). The V and J ends lost 6 bases and 1 base respectively, with 16 bases between them. The CDR3 has 17 residues. CDR3 in amino acids: CASRPLEGASGANVLTF. The DNA of the CDR3 is TGTGCCAGCAGACCCCTGGAGGGGGCGTCTGGGGCCAACGTCCTGACTTTC.

The chain joins TRBV29-1 to TRBJ1-4; TRBD1 agrees at 10 bases. V lost 6 bases to trimming and J lost 5 bases; unmatched junction nucleotides: 0. The CDR3 is 12 amino acids. Germline CDR1 is SQVTM and CDR2 is ANQGSEA. The CDR3 reads CSVGQGNEKLFF. CDR3 nucleotide sequence: TGCAGCGTGGGACAGGGGAATGAAAAACTGTTTTTT.

In regard to this clone: A junction end diverges from the germline sequence, so it may reflect a read error. This chain connects TRBV5-1 to TRBJ2-5; D might be TRBD1 (6 bases). From germline, CDR1 is SGHRS and CDR2 YFSETQ. The CDR3 length is 16 residues. CDR3 sequence reads: CASRLGHTLPQETQYF. CDR3 nucleotides: TGCGCCAGCAGATTGGGACACACGCTCCCCCAAGAGACCCAGTACTTC.

This chain's CDR3 is CASRVPGSGYTGELFF. The CDR3 DNA sequence: TGTGCCAGCAGGGTCCCGGGTAGCGGTTACACCGGGGAGCTGTTTTTT. This chain joins TRBV11-3 and TRBJ2-2; TRBD2 might be the D (6 bases). The V gene's germline CDR1 is SGHNT and CDR2 YENEEA. V was clipped by 6 bases and J by 3 bases, with 17 bases between them. The CDR3 extends over 16 amino acids. The whole variable domain, filled in from reference TRBV11-3 and TRBJ2-2, reads EAGVVQSPRYKIIEKKQPVAFWCNPISGHNTLYWYLQNLGQGPELLIRYENEEAVDDSQLPKDRFSAERLKGVDSTLKIQPAELGDSAVYLCASRVPGSGYTGELFFGEGSRLTVL.

This chain joins TRBV30 and TRBJ2-3; TRBD1 might be the D (6 bases). CDR3 length equals 16 residues. Germline V gives CDR1 GTSNPN, CDR2 SVGIG (reference sequence). Trimming cost V 1 base and J 1 base, with 15 bases left between them. The CDR3 bases are TGTGCCTGGAGTGGGGCAGGGGTGGGAGGCACAGATACGCAGTATTTT. Translation gives CAWSGAGVGGTDTQYF.

V gene TRBV6-5 combines with J gene TRBJ1-4; 10 nucleotides line up with TRBD1. The CDR3 extends over 14 amino acids. Trimming cost V 3 bases and J 7 bases; bases outside gene matches: 2. Germline V gives CDR1 MNHEY, CDR2 SVGAGI. The CDR3 protein is CASSYGTGAEKLFF. The CDR3 nucleotides are TGTGCCAGCAGTTATGGGACAGGGGCTGAAAAACTGTTTTTT.

This clone was seen a few times. This rearrangement joins TRBV12-2 to TRBJ2-7; the table's D call of TRBD1 was not tested on the DNA. TRBV12-2 corresponds to a pseudogene. The CDR3 runs 16 residues. CDR3 DNA sequence: TGTGCAAGTCGCTTAGGGGGGACAGGGGTTGCCTACGAGCAGTACGTC. It codes for CASRLGGTGVAYEQYV.

This clone has a handful of counts. This rearrangement joins TRBV7-9 to TRBJ2-1, with no clear D. The CDR3 consists of 11 residues. V shed 5 bases and J shed 8 bases, with 7 bases lying between them. In germline, CDR1 is SEHNR, CDR2 FQNEAQ (reference sequence). The CDR3 protein is CASSRVDEQFF. The CDR3, as DNA: TGTGCCAGCAGCCGGGTCGATGAGCAGTTCTTC.

As for this clone: Mismatch with germline at one junction end may stem from a read error. V and J are TRBV19 and TRBJ1-2; TRBD1 aligns across 10 bases. This CDR3 comprises 14 residues. CDR1 is LNHDA, CDR2 SQIVND, per germline (reference sequence). CDR3 region: CASSTRQTGGDSAF. DNA of the CDR3: TGTGCCAGTAGTACCCGTCAGACAGGGGGCGATTCCGCCTTC.